This TCR beta chain originates from a study of cytomegalovirus exposure and HLA in healthy donors. PCR used 60 Vbeta primers and 13 Jbeta primers. Data came from immunoSEQ multiplex PCR; TCRdb stores just in-frame clones and leaves some out. The sample has about 110,000 clones, 67% seen once. In the case of this clone: Its antigen remains unidentified.

CDR1 is SGHVS and CDR2 is FNYEAQ in the germline V gene. V lost 5 bases and J lost 1; bases outside the gene matches: 4. CDR3 length equals 15 residues. As for the donors, each was a healthy bone marrow donor. Overall study findings and caveats: Excluded: some indistinguishable V segments such as TRBV6-2 and TRBV6-3. The authors confirmed in vitro that a few CMV-associated chains were specific for CMV antigens.

The sequence derives from a man in his late teens or twenties in good health and CMV-seropositive. The chain couples TRBV7-6 to TRBJ2-1; 8 nucleotides align to TRBD2. Sequenced material: PBMCs. The CDR3 region has the DNA TGTGCCAGCAGCCCGGGACTAGATTCCTACAATGAGCAGTTCTTC. Its protein is CASSPGLDSYNEQFF.